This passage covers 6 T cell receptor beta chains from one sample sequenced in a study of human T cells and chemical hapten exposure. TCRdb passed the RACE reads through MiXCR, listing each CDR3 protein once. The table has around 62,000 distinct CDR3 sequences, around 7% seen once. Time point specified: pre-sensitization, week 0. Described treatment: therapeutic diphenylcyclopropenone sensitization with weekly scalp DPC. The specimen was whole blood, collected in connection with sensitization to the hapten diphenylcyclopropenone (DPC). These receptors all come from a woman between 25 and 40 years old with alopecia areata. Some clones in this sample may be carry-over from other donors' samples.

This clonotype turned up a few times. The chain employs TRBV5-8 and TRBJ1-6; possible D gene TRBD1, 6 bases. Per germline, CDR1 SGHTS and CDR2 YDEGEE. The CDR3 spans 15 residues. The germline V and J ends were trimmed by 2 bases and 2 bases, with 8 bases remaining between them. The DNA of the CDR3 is TGTGCCAGCAGCTTAAGGGGGACCTATAATTCACCCCTCCACTTT. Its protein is CASSLRGTYNSPLHF. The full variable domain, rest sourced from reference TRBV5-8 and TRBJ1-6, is EAGVTQSPTHLIKTRGQQATLRCSPISGHTSVYWYQQALGLGLQFLLWYDEGEERNRGNFPPRFSGRQFPNYSSELNVNALELEDSALYLCASSLRGTYNSPLHFGNGTRLTVT.

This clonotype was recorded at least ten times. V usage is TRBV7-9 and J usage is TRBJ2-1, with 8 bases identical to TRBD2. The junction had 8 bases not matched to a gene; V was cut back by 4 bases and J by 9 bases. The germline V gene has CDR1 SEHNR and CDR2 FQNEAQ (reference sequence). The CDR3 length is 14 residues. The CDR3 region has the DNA TGTGCCAGCAGCTCCCACCGGGCGGGGGGTGAGCAGTTCTTC. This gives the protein CASSSHRAGGEQFF.

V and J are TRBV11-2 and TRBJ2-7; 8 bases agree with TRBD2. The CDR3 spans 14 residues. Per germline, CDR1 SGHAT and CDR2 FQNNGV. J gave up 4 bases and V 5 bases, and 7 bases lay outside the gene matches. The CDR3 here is CASSPRTSFYEQYF. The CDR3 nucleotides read TGTGCCAGCAGCCCACGGACTAGCTTTTACGAGCAGTACTTC.

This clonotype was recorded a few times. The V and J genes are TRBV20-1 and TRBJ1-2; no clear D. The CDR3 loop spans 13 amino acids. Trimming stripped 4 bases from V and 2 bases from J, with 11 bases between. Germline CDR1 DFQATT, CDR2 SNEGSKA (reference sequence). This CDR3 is CSAILGPNYGYTF. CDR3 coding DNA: TGCAGTGCTATCCTCGGGCCGAACTATGGCTACACCTTC.

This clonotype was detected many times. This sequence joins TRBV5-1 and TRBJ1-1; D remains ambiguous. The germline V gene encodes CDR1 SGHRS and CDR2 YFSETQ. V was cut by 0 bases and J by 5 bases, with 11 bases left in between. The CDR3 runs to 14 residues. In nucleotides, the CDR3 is TGCGCCAGCAGCTTGGCGCCCGTGGGGACTGAAGCTTTCTTT. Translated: CASSLAPVGTEAFF.

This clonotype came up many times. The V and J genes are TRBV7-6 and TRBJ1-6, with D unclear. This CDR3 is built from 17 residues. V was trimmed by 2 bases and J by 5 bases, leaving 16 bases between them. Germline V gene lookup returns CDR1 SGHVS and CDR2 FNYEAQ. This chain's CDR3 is CASSLLVAPTHNSPLHF. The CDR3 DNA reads TGTGCCAGCAGCTTACTCGTGGCCCCAACGCATAATTCACCCCTCCACTTT.